The subject of this entry is one T cell receptor (beta chain). This sample was taken from a study of siplizumab effects on memory and regulatory T cells. Unmatched junction bases numbered 11, after V lost 4 bases and J lost 6 bases. Germline loops: CDR1 KGHSH, CDR2 LQKENI. The CDR3 is 16 residues long. TCRdb's table, derived via immunoSEQ multiplex PCR, lists solely in-frame clones and lacks some. The table includes approximately 82,000 clones, 87% detected once. This TCR was recovered from a human donor in good health. The genes are TRBV18 and TRBJ2-1; 8 bases agree with TRBD1. The specimen sequenced was Tregs sorted from blood. CDR3 amino acids: CASSLSRTGLGNEQFF. CDR3 nucleotide sequence: TGTGCCAGCTCACTGTCCAGGACAGGGCTGGGCAATGAGCAGTTCTTC.